This is a list of T cell receptor beta chains from one sample in a study of blood T cell repertoires in COVID-19. Profiled with immunoSEQ multiplex PCR; TCRdb holds only in-frame clones, not every one. The sample records some 230,000 clones, approximately 82% being singletons. Sequencing was performed on PBMCs or T cells enriched from blood (not recorded which). These receptors originate from a man aged 35 to 55 who had recovered from COVID-19. Both conserved end residues are part of each CDR3. A D gene is named only where the DNA matches it firmly.

d_call	v_call	j_call	cdr3_aa	cdr3_nt
NA	TRBV15	TRBJ1-2	CATSRDSGGAQGYTF	TGTGCCACCAGCAGAGATTCAGGAGGGGCTCAAGGCTACACCTTC
NA	TRBV7-2	TRBJ2-7	CASSRNSYEQYF	TGTGCCAGCAGCCGTAACTCCTACGAGCAGTACTTC
TRBD1	TRBV5-1	TRBJ2-1	CASSLVTGLGNEQFF	TGCGCCAGCAGCTTAGTGACAGGGCTGGGCAATGAGCAGTTCTTC
NA	TRBV29-1	TRBJ1-2	CSVDRVNYGYTF	TGCAGCGTTGACAGGGTTAACTATGGCTACACCTTC
TRBD1	TRBV2	TRBJ1-5	CASSVSTGGNQPQHF	TGTGCCAGCAGTGTTTCGACAGGGGGCAATCAGCCCCAGCATTTT
NA	TRBV3-1/TRBV3-2	TRBJ2-5	CASSPRQIITQETQYF	TGTGCCAGCAGCCCCAGACAGATAATAACCCAAGAGACCCAGTACTTC
NA	TRBV5-5	TRBJ1-3	CASSSGAPGNTIYF	TGTGCCAGCAGCTCAGGGGCACCGGGAAACACCATATATTTT
TRBD1	TRBV24-1	TRBJ2-5	CATSDPKQGGETQYF	TGTGCCACCAGTGATCCCAAACAGGGGGGAGAGACCCAGTACTTC
NA	TRBV18	TRBJ2-2	CASSPPGQVTNTGELFF	TGTGCCAGCTCACCACCGGGGCAGGTAACGAACACCGGGGAGCTGTTTTTT
TRBD1	TRBV24-1	TRBJ1-2	CATRDSSNYGYTF	TGTGCCACCCGGGACAGCTCCAACTATGGCTACACCTTC